This is a list of T cell receptor beta chains from one sample in a study of blood T cell repertoires in COVID-19. The repertoire was sequenced with immunoSEQ multiplex PCR; TCRdb's copy has only in-frame clones and lacks some. This table holds hundreds of thousands of clones, about 88% found once. Specimen: peripheral blood. The receptors here all came from a woman aged 50 to 65 with COVID-19, enrolled during active disease. The CDR3 runs from the conserved cysteine through the conserved F or W. A D gene is named only where the DNA matches it firmly. Size is omitted from some rows. Given values are once, few, many or a class for expanded clones.

v_gene	d_gene	abundance	j_gene	CDR3nt	CDR3aa
TRBV5-6	TRBD1	many	TRBJ1-1	TGTGCCAGCAGCTTGGCCTTAGGGACAGGGAACACTGAAGCTTTCTTT	CASSLALGTGNTEAFF
TRBV5-4	TRBD2	.	TRBJ2-7	TGTGCCAGCAGCCCGCTAGCGGGGGGTAACTACGAGCAGTACTTC	CASSPLAGGNYEQYF
TRBV7-2	TRBD1	.	TRBJ2-7	TGTGCCAGCAGCCTCAGCCTCAATCCGGGACAGGGGGATGGGCAGTACTTC	CASSLSLNPGQGDGQYF
TRBV30	.	.	TRBJ1-4	TGTGCCTGGAGGGGATTGGGGGGGAAACTGTTTTTT	CAWRGLGGKLFF
TRBV5-1	.	.	TRBJ1-3	TGCGCCAGCAGCTTGGACGGGTATCCTGGAAACACCATATATTTT	CASSLDGYPGNTIYF
TRBV11-2	.	.	TRBJ1-2	TGTGCCAGCAGTGAAAACGGACAGTTAGCTAACTATGGCTACACCTTC	CASSENGQLANYGYTF
TRBV19	TRBD1	.	TRBJ2-1	TGTGCCAGTACTGAGGACAGGGGAAACAATGAGCAGTTCTTC	CASTEDRGNNEQFF
TRBV7-9	.	.	TRBJ1-5	TGTGCCAGCAGCTTAGGGGCTCAGCCCCAGCATTTT	CASSLGAQPQHF
TRBV11-2	.	.	TRBJ2-7	TGTGCCAGCAGCTTAGGAGGGAGCGGGTACGAGCAGTACTTC	CASSLGGSGYEQYF
TRBV12-3/TRBV12-4	TRBD1	once	TRBJ1-2	TGTGCCAGCAGCGGTTGGACAGGGTGGGGCTACACCTTC	CASSGWTGWGYTF
TRBV28	TRBD1	.	TRBJ2-2	TGTGCCAGCAGCCGGGACAGTTCTAACTCCGGGGAGCTGTTTTTT	CASSRDSSNSGELFF
TRBV9	.	.	TRBJ1-6	TGTGCCAGCAGCCATTCCGACGGGGGATATTCACCCCTCCACTTT	CASSHSDGGYSPLHF
TRBV4-1	.	.	TRBJ2-7	TGCGCCAGCAGCCGTGGAGGCGGGGACTCTTCCTACGAGCAGTACTTC	CASSRGGGDSSYEQYF
TRBV7-9	TRBD1	few	TRBJ1-2	TGTGCCAGCAGCTTAGCAGGGGGCGGCGTCGATGGCTACACCTTC	CASSLAGGGVDGYTF
TRBV11-2	.	.	TRBJ1-2	TGTGCCAGCAGCCAAGATTACGGTCTAGGAGGCTACACCTTC	CASSQDYGLGGYTF
TRBV11-2	TRBD1	.	TRBJ1-2	TGTGCCAGCAGCCATTTCCGGACAGGAGCTAACTATGGCTACACCTTC	CASSHFRTGANYGYTF
TRBV19	.	.	TRBJ1-1	TGTGCCAGTAGTACGGACAGCTCTTCCACTGAAGCTTTCTTT	CASSTDSSSTEAFF
TRBV30	TRBD1	.	TRBJ1-2	TGTGCCTGGAGTGGAGGACAGGGTTTGGAGTATGGCTACACCTTC	CAWSGGQGLEYGYTF
TRBV27	.	.	TRBJ1-2	TGTGCCAGCAGTTTATCGGGGGGTTCGGACTATGGCTACACCTTC	CASSLSGGSDYGYTF
TRBV5-1	TRBD2	.	TRBJ2-3	TGCGCCAGCAGCTTGCAGGGACTAGTGGGGACCAGGGCAGATACGCAGTATTTT	CASSLQGLVGTRADTQYF
TRBV7-2	TRBD1	once	TRBJ2-7	TGTGCCAGCAGCTTGGGACAGGGTGAGGTAGAGCAGTACTTC	CASSLGQGEVEQYF
TRBV7-2	.	once	TRBJ1-1	TGTGCCAGCAGCTTAGATTCCCGAGGTCTCGCTGAAGCTTTCTTT	CASSLDSRGLAEAFF
TRBV30	.	.	TRBJ1-4	TGTGCCTGGAGTTCCCAAGCAACCGAAAAACTGTTTTTT	CAWSSQATEKLFF
TRBV27	TRBD1	.	TRBJ1-5	TGTGCCAGCAGTGACAGGGGATTTCAGCCCCAGCATTTT	CASSDRGFQPQHF
TRBV28	.	.	TRBJ1-1	TGTGCCAGCAGAACGGGTACTGAAGCTTTCTTT	CASRTGTEAFF
TRBV9	.	.	TRBJ1-6	TGTGCCAGCAGCGTCGCCGAGGGAAATTCACCCCTCCACTTT	CASSVAEGNSPLHF
TRBV3-1/TRBV3-2	.	.	TRBJ1-2	TGTGCCAGCAGCTATCGGTCTTTCCCGCAGGGGCGCCGCTATGGCTACACCTTC	CASSYRSFPQGRRYGYTF
TRBV19	.	.	TRBJ1-3	TGTGCCAGCCAACCTTTCGCCTCGGACACCCGCTCTGGAAACACCATATATTTT	CASQPFASDTRSGNTIYF
TRBV28	TRBD1	.	TRBJ2-3	TGTGCCAGCAGTCCCACCGGGACAGGATACACAGATACGCAGTATTTT	CASSPTGTGYTDTQYF
TRBV21-1	.	.	TRBJ2-5	TGTGCCAGCAGCAAGCGGAACCAGTACTTC	CASSKRNQYF
TRBV3-1/TRBV3-2	TRBD1	.	TRBJ1-2	TGTGCCAGCAGCCAAGATCGTACCACAGGGGAGAACTATGGCTACACCTTC	CASSQDRTTGENYGYTF
TRBV15	.	.	TRBJ2-7	TGTGCCACCAGCAGAGTGGGCCCCTACGAGCAGTACTTC	CATSRVGPYEQYF
TRBV9	.	.	TRBJ2-7	TGTGCCAGCAGCGGACCGACGAGGGAGCAGTACTTC	CASSGPTREQYF
TRBV19	.	.	TRBJ2-1	TGTGCCAGTAGTATAGAGGGGGCTCGGTACAATGAGCAGTTCTTC	CASSIEGARYNEQFF
TRBV9	TRBD1	.	TRBJ2-7	TGTGCCAGCAGCGTAGCTGGACAGGCCTACGAGCAGTACTTC	CASSVAGQAYEQYF
TRBV27	.	.	TRBJ1-5	TGTGCCAGCAGTTTAAGTGTGGGTCTGGGCCAGCCCCAGCATTTT	CASSLSVGLGQPQHF
TRBV11-2	.	.	TRBJ1-1	TGTGCCAGCAGCTTAGATATTGGGGGGGAAGCTTTCTTT	CASSLDIGGEAFF
TRBV3-1/TRBV3-2	.	.	TRBJ1-5	TGTGCCAGCAGCCAAGGCAGGTTCAATCAGCCCCAGCATTTT	CASSQGRFNQPQHF
TRBV7-9	TRBD1	.	TRBJ2-1	TGTGCCAGCAGCTTATTGACAGGGGTCAATGAGCAGTTCTTC	CASSLLTGVNEQFF
TRBV7-2	TRBD1	.	TRBJ1-1	TGTGCCAGCAGCGTAAGAGACAGGGCCACTGAAGCTTTCTTT	CASSVRDRATEAFF
TRBV10-2	TRBD1	.	TRBJ2-7	TGCGCCAGCAGATTGGGACAGATGGCCTACGAGCAGTACTTC	CASRLGQMAYEQYF
TRBV5-1	.	.	TRBJ2-7	TGCGCCAGCAGCCGAGATACAGGGACCTCCGAGCAGTACTTC	CASSRDTGTSEQYF